This T cell receptor (beta chain) was sequenced in a study of blood T cell repertoires in COVID-19. On the study more broadly: Donors in the United States, Italy and Spain gave samples during acute or convalescent COVID-19.

The CDR3 consists of 16 residues. The germline V gene has CDR1 SGHVS and CDR2 FQNEAQ. V was shortened by 5 bases and J by 8 bases, with 24 bases between the two germline ends. TCRdb keeps only in-frame clones here, not all; method: immunoSEQ multiplex PCR. This sample has about 250,000 clones; 65% to 90% occur once, and the top ten carry 9.1%. The sequenced sample consisted of PBMCs or T cells enriched from blood (not recorded which). This chain uses TRBV7-8 with TRBJ1-1, with D perhaps TRBD1 (6 bases). This TCR was recovered from a woman in her forties or fifties with acute COVID-19. CDR3 bases: TGTGCCAGCAGCCCTACCTCCGGGACACAATATTGGGAAGCTTTCTTT. It translates to CASSPTSGTQYWEAFF.